A selection of T cell receptor beta chains follows, all from one sample in a study of T-cell memory formation after mild COVID-19. TCRdb re-derived calls from the 5' RACE reads in MiXCR, one entry per CDR3 protein. Altogether around 25,000 distinct CDR3 sequences are present, 6.5% to 9% being singletons, with the ten largest covering 13% to 15%. The sequencing sample was made of PBMCs or a T cell subset sorted from them (not recorded which). The source is an adult woman who had mild COVID-19 (a few samples of this study predate the infection). Cell type and time point are not known. The CDR3 runs from the conserved cysteine through the conserved F or W.

v_gene,CDR3aa
TRBV5-1,CASSLDRGEGAEAFF
TRBV24-1,CATSDDRANTGELFF
TRBV7-2,CASNSEGGPTGELFF
TRBV9,CASSVGLGGNQPQHF
TRBV5-1,CASSREGQTYEQYF
TRBV9,CASSVAGGTYNEQFF
TRBV12-3/TRBV12-4,CASSQLTGAANEKLFF
TRBV12-3/TRBV12-4,CASSLRMSANTEAFF
TRBV4-3,CASSQAGQASNYGYTF
TRBV6-2/TRBV6-3,CASRWDKQRVSYEQYF
TRBV18,CASTGLAVNNEQFF
TRBV6-5,CASSLGTGDASPLHF
TRBV9,CASSVAEGQETQYF
TRBV18,CASSRDRDETQYF
TRBV10-3,CAISESTNTRLGETQYF
TRBV7-9,CASSSTKGQGYEQYF
TRBV7-9,CASSLGLAAGTDTQYF
TRBV15,CATSSHGGGSYNEQFF
TRBV25-1,CASSAGAENHSNQPQHF
TRBV7-3,CASSAGGDSYNSPLHF